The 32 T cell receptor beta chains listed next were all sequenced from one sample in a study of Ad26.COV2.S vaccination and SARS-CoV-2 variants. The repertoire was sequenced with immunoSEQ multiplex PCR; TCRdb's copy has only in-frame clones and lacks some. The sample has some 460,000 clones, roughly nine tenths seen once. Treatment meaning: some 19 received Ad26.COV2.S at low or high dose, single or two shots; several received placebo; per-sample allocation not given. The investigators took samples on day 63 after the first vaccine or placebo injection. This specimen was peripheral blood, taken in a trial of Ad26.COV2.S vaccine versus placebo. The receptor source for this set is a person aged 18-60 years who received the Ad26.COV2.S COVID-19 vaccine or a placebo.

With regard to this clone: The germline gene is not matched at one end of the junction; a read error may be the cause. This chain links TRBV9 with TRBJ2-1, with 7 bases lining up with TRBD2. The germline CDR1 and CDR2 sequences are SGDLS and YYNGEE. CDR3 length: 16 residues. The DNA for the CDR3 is TGTGCCAGCAGCGTAGGAGGCGGGAGCTCCCACAATGAGCAGTTCTTC. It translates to CASSVGGGSSHNEQFF.

The CDR3, as DNA: TGTGCCAGCAGAACGGAAGGACAGGGAGGGGGGGCTGGAGCTTTCTTT. Amino acid sequence: CASRTEGQGGGAGAFF. The chain recombines TRBV27 with TRBJ1-1; 8 nucleotides line up with TRBD1. In germline, CDR1 is MNHEY, CDR2 SMNVEV (reference sequence). Trimming took 6 bases from V and 10 from J; bases not matched to a gene: 19. The CDR3 is 16 residues long.

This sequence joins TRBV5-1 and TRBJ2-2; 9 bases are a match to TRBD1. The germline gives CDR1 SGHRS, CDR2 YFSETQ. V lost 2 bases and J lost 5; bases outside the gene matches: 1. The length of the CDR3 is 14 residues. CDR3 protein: CASSFGQGTGELFF. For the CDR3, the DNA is TGCGCCAGCAGCTTCGGACAGGGGACCGGGGAGCTGTTTTTT.

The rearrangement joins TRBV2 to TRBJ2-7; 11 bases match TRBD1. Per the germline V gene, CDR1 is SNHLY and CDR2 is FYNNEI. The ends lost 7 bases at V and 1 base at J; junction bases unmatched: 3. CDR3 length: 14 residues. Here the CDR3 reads CASKGQGGSYEQYF. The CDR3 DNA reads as TGTGCCAGCAAGGGACAGGGGGGATCCTACGAGCAGTACTTC.

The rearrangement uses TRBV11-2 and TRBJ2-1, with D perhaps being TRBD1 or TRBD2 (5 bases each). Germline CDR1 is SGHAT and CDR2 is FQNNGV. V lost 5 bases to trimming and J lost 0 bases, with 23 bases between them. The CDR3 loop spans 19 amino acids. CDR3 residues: CASSPSGRGRSSSYNEQFF. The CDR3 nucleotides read TGTGCCAGCAGCCCCTCGGGTCGGGGACGCTCAAGCTCCTACAATGAGCAGTTCTTC.

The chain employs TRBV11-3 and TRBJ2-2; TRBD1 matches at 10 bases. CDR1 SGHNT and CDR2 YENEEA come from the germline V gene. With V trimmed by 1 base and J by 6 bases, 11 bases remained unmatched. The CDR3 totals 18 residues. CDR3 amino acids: CASSLGTGGPRGPGELFF. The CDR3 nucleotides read TGTGCCAGCAGCTTAGGGACAGGGGGACCGCGCGGTCCCGGGGAGCTGTTTTTT. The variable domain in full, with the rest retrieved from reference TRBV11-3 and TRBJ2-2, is EAGVVQSPRYKIIEKKQPVAFWCNPISGHNTLYWYLQNLGQGPELLIRYENEEAVDDSQLPKDRFSAERLKGVDSTLKIQPAELGDSAVYLCASSLGTGGPRGPGELFFGEGSRLTVL.

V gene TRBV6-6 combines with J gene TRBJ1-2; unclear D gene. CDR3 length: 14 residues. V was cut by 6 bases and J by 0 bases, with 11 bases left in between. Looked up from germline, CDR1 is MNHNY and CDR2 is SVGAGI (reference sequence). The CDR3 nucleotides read TGTGCCAGCAGCACCCTCTTCCCTAACTATGGCTACACCTTC. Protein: CASSTLFPNYGYTF.

The CDR3 region has the DNA TGTGCCAGCTTTCCCCGGACAGGTTTCGTGAGCACTGAAGCTTTCTTT. Translating gives CASFPRTGFVSTEAFF. This chain connects TRBV28 to TRBJ1-1; TRBD1 agrees at 7 bases. V lost 8 bases and J lost 4; bases outside the gene matches: 16. Per the germline V gene, CDR1 is MDHEN and CDR2 is SYDVKM. The CDR3 contains 16 residues.

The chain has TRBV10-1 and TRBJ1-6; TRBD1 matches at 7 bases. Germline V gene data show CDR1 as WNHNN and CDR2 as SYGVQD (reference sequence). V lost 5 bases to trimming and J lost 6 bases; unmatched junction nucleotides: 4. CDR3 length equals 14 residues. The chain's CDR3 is CASSRDSTNSPLHF. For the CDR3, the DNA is TGCGCCAGCAGTCGGGACAGCACTAATTCACCCCTCCACTTT.

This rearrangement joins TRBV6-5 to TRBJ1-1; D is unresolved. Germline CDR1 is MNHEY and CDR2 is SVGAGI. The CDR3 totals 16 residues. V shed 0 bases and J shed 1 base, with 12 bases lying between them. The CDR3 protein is CASSYSFGGRNTEAFF. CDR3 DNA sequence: TGTGCCAGCAGTTACTCGTTCGGAGGGCGGAACACTGAAGCTTTCTTT.

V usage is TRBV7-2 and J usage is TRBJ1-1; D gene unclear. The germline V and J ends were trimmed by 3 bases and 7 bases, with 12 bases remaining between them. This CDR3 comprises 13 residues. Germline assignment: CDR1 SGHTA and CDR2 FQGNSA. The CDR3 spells CASSLYTEIEAFF. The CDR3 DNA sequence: TGTGCCAGCAGCTTGTATACAGAAATTGAAGCTTTCTTT.

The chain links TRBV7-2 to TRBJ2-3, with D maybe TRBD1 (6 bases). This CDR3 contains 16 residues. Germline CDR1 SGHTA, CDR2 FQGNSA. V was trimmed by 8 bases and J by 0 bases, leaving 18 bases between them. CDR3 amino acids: CASAFSGTPSTDTQYF. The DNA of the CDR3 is TGTGCCAGCGCTTTCTCCGGGACACCGAGCACAGATACGCAGTATTTT.

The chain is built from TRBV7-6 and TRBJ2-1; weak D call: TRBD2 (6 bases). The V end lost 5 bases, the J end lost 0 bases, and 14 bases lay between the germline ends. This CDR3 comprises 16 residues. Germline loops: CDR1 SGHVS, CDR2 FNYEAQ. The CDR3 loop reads CASSPPGLVSYNEQFF. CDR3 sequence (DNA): TGTGCCAGCAGCCCCCCGGGACTCGTCTCCTACAATGAGCAGTTCTTC. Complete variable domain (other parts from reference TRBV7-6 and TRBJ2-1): GAGVSQSPRYKVTKRGQDVALRCDPISGHVSLYWYRQALGQGPEFLTYFNYEAQQDKSGLPNDRFSAERPEGSISTLTIQRTEQRDSAMYRCASSPPGLVSYNEQFFGPGTRLTVL.

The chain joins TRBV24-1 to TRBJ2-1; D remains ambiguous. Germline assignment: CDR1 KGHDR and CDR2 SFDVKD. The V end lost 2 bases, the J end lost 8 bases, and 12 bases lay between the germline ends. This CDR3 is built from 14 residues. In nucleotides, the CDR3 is TGTGCCACCAGTGATTCCTACAGCGTCCATGAGCAGTTCTTC. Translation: CATSDSYSVHEQFF.

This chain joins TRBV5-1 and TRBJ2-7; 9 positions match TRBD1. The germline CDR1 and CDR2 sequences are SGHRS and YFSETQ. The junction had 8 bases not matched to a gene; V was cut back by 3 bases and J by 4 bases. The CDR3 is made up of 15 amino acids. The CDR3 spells CASSYNLGQGYEQYF. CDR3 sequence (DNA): TGCGCCAGCAGCTATAACTTGGGACAGGGTTACGAGCAGTACTTC.

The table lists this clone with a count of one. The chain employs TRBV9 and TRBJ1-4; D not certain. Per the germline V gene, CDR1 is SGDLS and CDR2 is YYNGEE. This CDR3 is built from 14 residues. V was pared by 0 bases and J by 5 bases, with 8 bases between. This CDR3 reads CASSVGTPNEKLFF. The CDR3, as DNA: TGTGCCAGCAGCGTAGGGACGCCAAATGAAAAACTGTTTTTT.

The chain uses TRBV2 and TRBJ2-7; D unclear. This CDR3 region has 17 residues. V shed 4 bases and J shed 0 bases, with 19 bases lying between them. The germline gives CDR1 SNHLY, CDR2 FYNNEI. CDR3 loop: CASSARHPTTLSYEQYF. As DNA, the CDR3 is TGTGCCAGCAGTGCCCGTCATCCAACCACCCTCTCCTACGAGCAGTACTTC.

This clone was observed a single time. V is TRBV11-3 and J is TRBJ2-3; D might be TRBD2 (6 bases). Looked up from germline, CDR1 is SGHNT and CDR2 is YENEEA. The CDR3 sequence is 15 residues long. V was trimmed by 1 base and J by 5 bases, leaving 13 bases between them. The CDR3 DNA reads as TGTGCCAGCAGCTTAGGGGCTAGCGCGGGAGATACGCAGTATTTT. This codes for CASSLGASAGDTQYF.

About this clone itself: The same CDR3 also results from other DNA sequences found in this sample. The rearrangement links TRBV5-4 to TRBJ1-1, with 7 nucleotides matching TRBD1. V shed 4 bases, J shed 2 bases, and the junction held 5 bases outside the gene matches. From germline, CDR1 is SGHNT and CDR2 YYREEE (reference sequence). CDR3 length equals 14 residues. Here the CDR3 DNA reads TGTGCCAGCAGCATAGACAGGGCCAACACTGAAGCTTTCTTT. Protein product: CASSIDRANTEAFF.

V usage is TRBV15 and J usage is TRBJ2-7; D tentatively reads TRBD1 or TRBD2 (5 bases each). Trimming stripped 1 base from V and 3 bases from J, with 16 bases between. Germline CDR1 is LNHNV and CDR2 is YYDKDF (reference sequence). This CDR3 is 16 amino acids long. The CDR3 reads CATSRGVQGANYEQYF. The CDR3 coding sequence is TGTGCCACCAGCAGAGGGGTCCAGGGAGCCAACTACGAGCAGTACTTC. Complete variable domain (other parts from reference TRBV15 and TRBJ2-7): DAMVIQNPRYQVTQFGKPVTLSCSQTLNHNVMYWYQQKSSQAPKLLFHYYDKDFNNEADTPDNFQSRRPNTSFCFLDIRSPGLGDTAMYLCATSRGVQGANYEQYFGPGTRLTVT.

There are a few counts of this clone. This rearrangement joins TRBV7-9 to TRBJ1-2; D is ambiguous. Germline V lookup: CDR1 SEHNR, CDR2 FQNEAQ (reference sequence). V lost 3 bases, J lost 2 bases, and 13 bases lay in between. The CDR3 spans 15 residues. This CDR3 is CASSFLVGSNYGYTF. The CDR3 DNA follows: TGTGCCAGCAGCTTTTTGGTGGGCAGCAACTATGGCTACACCTTC.

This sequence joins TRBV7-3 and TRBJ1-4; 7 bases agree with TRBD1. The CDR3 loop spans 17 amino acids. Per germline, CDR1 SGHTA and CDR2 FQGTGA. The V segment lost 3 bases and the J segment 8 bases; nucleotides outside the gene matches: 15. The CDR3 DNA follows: TGTGCCAGCAGCTTTGACGGTCGAGGACAGGTACCAGAAAAACTGTTTTTT. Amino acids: CASSFDGRGQVPEKLFF.

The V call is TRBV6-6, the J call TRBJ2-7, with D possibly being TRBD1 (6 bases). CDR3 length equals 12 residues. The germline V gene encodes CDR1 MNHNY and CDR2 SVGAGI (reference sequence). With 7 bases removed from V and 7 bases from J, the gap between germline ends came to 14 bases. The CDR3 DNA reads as TGTGCCAGCACCCAAGAGACAGGAGAGCAGTACTTC. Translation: CASTQETGEQYF.

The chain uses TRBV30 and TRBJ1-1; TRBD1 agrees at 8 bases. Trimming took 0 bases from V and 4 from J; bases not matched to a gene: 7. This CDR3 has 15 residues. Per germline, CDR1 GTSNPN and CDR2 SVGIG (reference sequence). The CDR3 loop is CAWSVIQGGGTEAFF. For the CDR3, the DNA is TGTGCCTGGAGTGTAATACAGGGGGGAGGCACTGAAGCTTTCTTT. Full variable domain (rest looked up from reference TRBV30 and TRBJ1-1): SQTIHQWPATLVQPVGSPLSLECTVEGTSNPNLYWYRQAAGRGLQLLFYSVGIGQISSEVPQNLSASRPQDRQFILSSKKLLLSDSGFYLCAWSVIQGGGTEAFFGQGTRLTVV.

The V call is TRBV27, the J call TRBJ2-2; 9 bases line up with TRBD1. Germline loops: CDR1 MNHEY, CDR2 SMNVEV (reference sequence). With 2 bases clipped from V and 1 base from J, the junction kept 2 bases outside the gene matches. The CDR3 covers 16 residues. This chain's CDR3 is CASSLLGQGNTGELFF. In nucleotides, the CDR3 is TGTGCCAGCAGTTTACTGGGACAGGGGAACACCGGGGAGCTGTTTTTT.

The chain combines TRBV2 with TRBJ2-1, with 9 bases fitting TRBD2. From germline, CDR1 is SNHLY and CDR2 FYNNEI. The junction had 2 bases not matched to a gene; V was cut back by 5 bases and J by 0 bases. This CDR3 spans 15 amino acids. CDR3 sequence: CASSSLAGSYNEQFF. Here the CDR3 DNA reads TGTGCCAGCAGTTCACTAGCGGGCTCCTACAATGAGCAGTTCTTC. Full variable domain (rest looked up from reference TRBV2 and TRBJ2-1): EPEVTQTPSHQVTQMGQEVILRCVPISNHLYFYWYRQILGQKVEFLVSFYNNEISEKSEIFDDQFSVERPDGSNFTLKIRSTKLEDSAMYFCASSSLAGSYNEQFFGPGTRLTVL.

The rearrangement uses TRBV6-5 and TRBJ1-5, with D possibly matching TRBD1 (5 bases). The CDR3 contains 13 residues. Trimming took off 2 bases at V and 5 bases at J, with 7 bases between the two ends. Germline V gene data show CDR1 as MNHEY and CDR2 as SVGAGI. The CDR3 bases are TGTGCCAGCAGTTACCTCAGGGATCAGCCCCAGCATTTT. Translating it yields CASSYLRDQPQHF.

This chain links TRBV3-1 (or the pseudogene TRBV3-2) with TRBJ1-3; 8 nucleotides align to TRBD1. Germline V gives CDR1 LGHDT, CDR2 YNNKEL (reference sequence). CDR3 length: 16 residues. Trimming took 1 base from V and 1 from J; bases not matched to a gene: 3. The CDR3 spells CASSQGTGWSGNTIYF. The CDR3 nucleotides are TGTGCCAGCAGCCAAGGGACAGGGTGGTCTGGAAACACCATATATTTT.

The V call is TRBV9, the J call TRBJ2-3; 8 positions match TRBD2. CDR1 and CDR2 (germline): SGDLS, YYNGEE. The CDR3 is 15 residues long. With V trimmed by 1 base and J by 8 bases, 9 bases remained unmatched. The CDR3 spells CASSVYTSGPGTQYF. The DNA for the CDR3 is TGTGCCAGCAGCGTATATACTAGCGGCCCTGGTACGCAGTATTTT.

CDR3 residues: CASSRTRYEQYF. In DNA, the CDR3 is TGTGCCAGCAGTCGGACTAGGTACGAGCAGTACTTC. The J gene is TRBJ2-7, the V gene TRBV12-3 or TRBV12-4, with TRBD2 identical over 7 bases. The junction had 2 bases not matched to a gene; V was cut back by 5 bases and J by 4 bases. CDR3 size: 12 residues.

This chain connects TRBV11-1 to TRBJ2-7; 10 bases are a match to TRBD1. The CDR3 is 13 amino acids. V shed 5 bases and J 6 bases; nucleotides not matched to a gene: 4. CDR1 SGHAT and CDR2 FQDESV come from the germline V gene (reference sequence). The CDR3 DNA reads TGTGCCAGCAGCCCGAGGACAGGGGGCGAGCAGTACTTC. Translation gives CASSPRTGGEQYF.

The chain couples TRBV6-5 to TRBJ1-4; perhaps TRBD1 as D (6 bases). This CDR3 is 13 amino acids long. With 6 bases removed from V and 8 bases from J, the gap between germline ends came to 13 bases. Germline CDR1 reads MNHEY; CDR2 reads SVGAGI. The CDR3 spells CASSDRGAEKLFF. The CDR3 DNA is TGTGCCAGCAGCGATCGGGGGGCCGAAAAACTGTTTTTT.